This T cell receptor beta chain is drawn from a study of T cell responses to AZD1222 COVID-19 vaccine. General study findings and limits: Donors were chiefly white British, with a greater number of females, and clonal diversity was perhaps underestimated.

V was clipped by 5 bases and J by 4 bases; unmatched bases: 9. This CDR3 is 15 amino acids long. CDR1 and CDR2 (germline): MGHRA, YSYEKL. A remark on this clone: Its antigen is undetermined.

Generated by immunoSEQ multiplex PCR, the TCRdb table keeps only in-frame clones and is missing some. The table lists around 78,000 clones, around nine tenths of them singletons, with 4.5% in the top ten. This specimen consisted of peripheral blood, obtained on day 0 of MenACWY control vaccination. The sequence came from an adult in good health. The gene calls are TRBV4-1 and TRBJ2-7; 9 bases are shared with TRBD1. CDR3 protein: CASSENDRGGYEQYF. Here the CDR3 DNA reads TGCGCCAGCAGCGAGAACGACAGGGGGGGGTACGAGCAGTACTTC.